A single sample gave rise to the 8 T cell receptor beta chains below, sequenced in a study of cytomegalovirus exposure and HLA in healthy donors. The PCR ran on 60 Vbeta and 13 Jbeta primers. Profiled with immunoSEQ multiplex PCR; TCRdb holds only in-frame clones, not every one. The sample lists roughly 170,000 clones; under 80% were seen once. Specimen: PBMCs. These receptors were taken from a woman aged 50 to 60 in good health and CMV-seropositive.

A single count supports this clone. This CDR3 is CASSLYQDQPQHF. CDR3 sequence (DNA): TGTGCCAGCAGCTTGTATCAGGATCAGCCCCAGCATTTT. This chain connects TRBV5-5 to TRBJ1-5; D gene unclear. The V gene's germline CDR1 is SGHKS and CDR2 YYEKEE (reference sequence). The CDR3 loop spans 13 amino acids. Trimming took 1 base from V and 5 from J, leaving 7 bases between them.

The V and J genes are TRBV11-3 and TRBJ2-1, with D tentatively TRBD2 (6 bases). Germline CDR1 SGHNT, CDR2 YENEEA. The CDR3 runs to 15 residues. V was trimmed by 4 bases and J by 0 bases, leaving 10 bases between them. CDR3 sequence reads: CASSYSGPSYNEQFF. DNA for the CDR3: TGTGCCAGCAGCTACAGCGGGCCCTCCTACAATGAGCAGTTCTTC.

This clone was counted a few times. The genes are TRBV7-9 and TRBJ1-5; no clear D gene. The germline CDR1 and CDR2 sequences are SEHNR and FQNEAQ (reference sequence). CDR3 length: 12 residues. The V and J ends lost 5 bases and 0 bases respectively, with 2 bases between them. The CDR3 nucleotides are TGTGCCAGCAGCCTTAGCAATCAGCCCCAGCATTTT. It specifies CASSLSNQPQHF.

The chain combines TRBV6-5 with TRBJ2-3; unclear D gene. This CDR3 region has 14 residues. Germline V lookup: CDR1 MNHEY, CDR2 SVGAGI. V lost 2 bases and J lost 4, with 10 bases in between. CDR3 in DNA: TGTGCCAGCAGTTACGAGTTGCCCCCAGATACGCAGTATTTT. This sequence encodes CASSYELPPDTQYF.

The chain is built from TRBV6-5 and TRBJ2-1, with 9 bases identical to TRBD1. V was pared by 5 bases and J by 7 bases, with 9 bases of the junction left unmatched. The CDR3 runs to 15 residues. In germline, CDR1 is MNHEY, CDR2 SVGAGI. This CDR3 reads CASSRGTGWRNEQFF. DNA for the CDR3: TGTGCCAGCAGTAGGGGGACAGGGTGGAGAAATGAGCAGTTCTTC.

This clone was recorded a few times. The chain employs TRBV4-1 and TRBJ2-5; D gene uncertain. CDR1 MGHRA and CDR2 YSYEKL come from the germline V gene. Trimming stripped 0 bases from V and 2 bases from J, with 4 bases between. CDR3 length: 13 amino acids. DNA of the CDR3: TGCGCCAGCAGCCAAGAACAGCAAGAGACCCAGTACTTC. Translated: CASSQEQQETQYF.

The V and J genes are TRBV19 and TRBJ2-2, with D possibly matching TRBD1 (5 bases). This CDR3 has 12 residues. Trimming left V 9 bases short and J 8 bases short, with 13 bases between. Germline CDR1 reads LNHDA; CDR2 reads SQIVND (reference sequence). The CDR3 spells CASTRVPGELFF. In nucleotides, the CDR3 is TGTGCCAGCACCAGGGTTCCGGGGGAGCTGTTTTTT.

This clone turned up a few times. This chain joins TRBV7-6 and TRBJ2-4; 7 positions agree with TRBD1. CDR3 length equals 15 residues. V lost 1 base to trimming and J lost 6 bases; unmatched junction nucleotides: 6. Germline CDR1 and CDR2: SGHVS and FNYEAQ. The CDR3 nucleotides read TGTGCCAGCAGCTTAGGTCCAGCAGGGGGAAACATTCAGTACTTC. It translates to CASSLGPAGGNIQYF.